These 27 T cell receptor beta chains were sequenced from one sample in a study of cytomegalovirus exposure and HLA in healthy donors. Only in-frame clones appear in the TCRdb table, and some are missing; sequencing was by immunoSEQ multiplex PCR. In the table there are 100,000 to 120,000 clones, roughly 89% of which are singletons. Sequencing was done on a sample of PBMCs. The source is a woman younger than 30 in good health and CMV-seronegative.

The chain employs TRBV7-2 and TRBJ1-2; D is possibly TRBD1 (6 bases). The CDR3 contains 15 residues. The V and J ends lost 4 bases and 8 bases respectively, with 20 bases between them. Germline V lookup: CDR1 SGHTA, CDR2 FQGNSA. CDR3 in amino acids: CASSSVNPGALGYTF. CDR3 DNA: TGTGCCAGCAGCTCGGTCAACCCAGGGGCCTTGGGCTACACCTTC.

The chain carries TRBV25-1 and TRBJ1-3; D possibly corresponds to TRBD1 (6 bases). The CDR3 is 15 residues long. CDR1 and CDR2 from the germline V gene are MGHDK and SYGVNS. The V and J ends lost 2 bases and 0 bases respectively, with 8 bases between them. The CDR3 region is CASSEGTNSGNTIYF. The CDR3 DNA follows: TGTGCCAGCAGTGAAGGGACAAACTCTGGAAACACCATATATTTT.

V usage is TRBV2 and J usage is TRBJ2-5; 8 bases match TRBD1. The V segment lost 7 bases and the J segment 5 bases; nucleotides outside the gene matches: 9. There are 14 residues in the CDR3. Germline CDR1 reads SNHLY; CDR2 reads FYNNEI. The CDR3 loop is CASKGAGGMETQYF. The DNA for the CDR3 is TGTGCCAGCAAAGGCGCAGGGGGCATGGAGACCCAGTACTTC.

The chain uses TRBV4-3 and TRBJ1-2; D may be TRBD1 (5 bases). Germline CDR1 and CDR2: LGHNA and YSLEER. Trimming took off 8 bases at V and 8 bases at J, with 24 bases between the two ends. The CDR3 is 15 amino acids. Here the CDR3 DNA reads TGCGCCAGCCGAAGGGGTAGTGGGGGGATTGGCGGCTACACCTTC. It encodes CASRRGSGGIGGYTF.

The CDR3 sequence is CASSLSTGRGHSYNEQFF. In nucleotides, the CDR3 is TGTGCCAGCAGTTTATCGACCGGCAGGGGCCACTCCTACAATGAGCAGTTCTTC. The rearrangement links TRBV27 to TRBJ2-1, with TRBD1 as a possible D gene (6 bases). The length of the CDR3 is 18 residues. Per germline, CDR1 MNHEY and CDR2 SMNVEV (reference sequence). Trimming removed 0 bases from V and 0 bases from J, with 15 bases in between.

This clone was seen just once. The chain combines TRBV9 with TRBJ1-1; D is unclear. CDR3 size: 16 residues. V was trimmed by 2 bases and J by 1 base, leaving 15 bases between them. Germline CDR1 is SGDLS and CDR2 is YYNGEE. This CDR3 reads CASSVTLEAENTEAFF. The CDR3 DNA follows: TGTGCCAGCAGCGTCACCCTAGAGGCCGAGAACACTGAAGCTTTCTTT.

The chain employs TRBV5-5 and TRBJ2-7; 9 bases align to TRBD1. This CDR3 contains 16 residues. With V trimmed by 4 bases and J by 2 bases, 10 bases remained unmatched. Germline values: CDR1 SGHKS, CDR2 YYEKEE (reference sequence). The CDR3 reads CASSPWTGAATYEQYF. CDR3 bases: TGTGCCAGCAGCCCGTGGACAGGGGCCGCCACCTACGAGCAGTACTTC.

V is TRBV5-1 and J is TRBJ2-1; TRBD1 might be the D (7 bases). The germline V gene encodes CDR1 SGHRS and CDR2 YFSETQ. V was cut by 4 bases and J by 1 base, with 18 bases left in between. The length of the CDR3 is 17 residues. CDR3 amino acids: CASSARGSGGSYNEQFF. DNA of the CDR3: TGCGCCAGCAGCGCTCGGGGATCAGGGGGGTCCTACAATGAGCAGTTCTTC.

The J gene is TRBJ2-3, the V gene TRBV7-9; TRBD1 aligns across 11 bases. In germline, CDR1 is SEHNR, CDR2 FQNEAQ (reference sequence). V lost 6 bases, J lost 4 bases, and 9 bases stayed unmatched. This CDR3 comprises 16 residues. CDR3 residues: CASSGEDRGRSDTQYF. The CDR3 DNA is TGTGCCAGCAGTGGGGAGGACAGGGGGCGCTCAGATACGCAGTATTTT.

The CDR3 is CASTTRQGNTEAFF. The CDR3 DNA sequence: TGTGCCAGCACCACAAGACAGGGTAACACTGAAGCTTTCTTT. The chain combines TRBV28 with TRBJ1-1, with TRBD1 identical over 7 bases. Losses at the gene ends were 7 bases for V and 2 bases for J; bases not matched to a gene: 7. Germline CDR1 reads MDHEN; CDR2 reads SYDVKM. The CDR3 spans 14 residues.

The V call is TRBV7-2, the J call TRBJ2-7; the D gene is possibly TRBD2 (6 bases). Trimming cost V 5 bases and J 0 bases, with 11 bases left between them. CDR3 length: 14 residues. CDR1 SGHTA and CDR2 FQGNSA come from the germline V gene. Here the CDR3 DNA reads TGTGCCAGCAGCCCTACCGGGAGCTCCTACGAGCAGTACTTC. This translates into CASSPTGSSYEQYF.

The rearrangement uses TRBV28 and TRBJ2-7; D is possibly TRBD1 (6 bases). Germline assignment: CDR1 MDHEN and CDR2 SYDVKM. This CDR3 has 13 amino acids. The germline V and J ends were trimmed by 6 bases and 3 bases, with 12 bases remaining between them. DNA for the CDR3: TGTGCCAGCAGCACGGACAGCGGCTACGAGCAGTACTTC. It is translated as CASSTDSGYEQYF.

The rearrangement joins TRBV4-1 to TRBJ1-5, with TRBD1 matching over 9 bases. The length of the CDR3 is 15 residues. Germline CDR1 reads MGHRA; CDR2 reads YSYEKL. The V gene end was trimmed by 5 bases and the J gene end by 5 bases; junction bases not matched to a gene: 7. CDR3 nucleotides: TGCGCCAGCAGCAATGGACAGGGGAAGGATCAGCCCCAGCATTTT. Amino acids: CASSNGQGKDQPQHF.

This clone was recorded once. The rearrangement links TRBV21-1 to TRBJ1-5; the D call in the table, TRBD1, was not verified against the DNA. TRBV21-1 is termed a pseudogene. The CDR3 length is 18 residues. CDR3 protein: CASSVWGQGCRSNQPQHF. CDR3 in DNA: TGTGCCAGCAGCGTCTGGGGACAGGGGTGTAGGAGCAATCAGCCCCAGCATTTT.

The chain recombines TRBV27 with TRBJ2-5, with TRBD1 identical over 7 bases. V was pared by 5 bases and J by 3 bases, with 6 bases of the junction left unmatched. Germline assignment: CDR1 MNHEY and CDR2 SMNVEV (reference sequence). CDR3 length: 14 amino acids. CDR3 sequence reads: CASSRRDREETQYF. The CDR3 bases are TGTGCCAGCAGTAGACGCGACAGGGAAGAGACCCAGTACTTC.

This chain's CDR3 is CASSRRNYNEQFF. CDR3 coding DNA: TGTGCCAGTAGTAGGCGGAACTACAATGAGCAGTTCTTC. The chain is built from TRBV19 and TRBJ2-1, with no clear D. V lost 4 bases, J lost 3 bases, and 7 bases lay in between. Germline V gives CDR1 LNHDA, CDR2 SQIVND (reference sequence). This CDR3 is built from 13 residues.

The rearrangement uses TRBV28 and TRBJ1-2; the match to TRBD1 covers 9 bases. Germline CDR1 MDHEN, CDR2 SYDVKM. V shed 8 bases and J 4 bases; nucleotides not matched to a gene: 5. This CDR3 is built from 13 residues. The chain's CDR3 is CASLGTGPYGYTF. CDR3 bases: TGTGCCAGCCTAGGGACAGGGCCCTATGGCTACACCTTC.

This sequence joins TRBV9 and TRBJ1-1; TRBD1 aligns across 9 bases. V dropped 0 bases and J dropped 0; count of bases not matched to a gene: 6. Germline V gene data show CDR1 as SGDLS and CDR2 as YYNGEE. This CDR3 comprises 17 residues. CDR3 coding DNA: TGTGCCAGCAGCGTAGGGGGTACAGGGGGCATGAACACTGAAGCTTTCTTT. Its translation: CASSVGGTGGMNTEAFF.

The chain uses TRBV5-6 and TRBJ1-6, with D tentatively TRBD1 (6 bases). V lost 5 bases, J lost 7 bases, and 16 bases lay in between. This CDR3 is 15 amino acids long. Germline V gene lookup returns CDR1 SGHDT and CDR2 YYEEEE. The CDR3 DNA follows: TGTGCCAGCAGAGGGGGAAGGGCCCTCAATTCACCCCTCCACTTT. Its protein product is CASRGGRALNSPLHF.

This chain links TRBV7-3 with TRBJ1-2; TRBD1 is a possible D gene (5 bases). CDR3 size: 12 residues. Trimming took off 9 bases at V and 0 bases at J, with 8 bases between the two ends. Germline CDR1 SGHTA, CDR2 FQGTGA. CDR3 region: CASGQANYGYTF. The CDR3 region has the DNA TGTGCCAGTGGACAAGCTAACTATGGCTACACCTTC.

This chain connects TRBV2 to TRBJ2-6, with D possibly matching TRBD2 (6 bases). In germline, CDR1 is SNHLY, CDR2 FYNNEI. Trimming cost V 10 bases and J 2 bases, with 15 bases left between them. There are 15 residues in the CDR3. In DNA form, the CDR3 reads TGTGCCACCAACCAAAGGGAGGCTGGGGCCAACGTCCTGACTTTC. Translation gives CATNQREAGANVLTF.

The genes are TRBV7-3 and TRBJ1-2; D ambiguous. CDR1 SGHTA and CDR2 FQGTGA come from the germline V gene. This CDR3 is 14 amino acids long. V was shortened by 3 bases and J by 2 bases, with 10 bases between the two germline ends. The CDR3 loop reads CASSLGSRNYGYTF. The CDR3 region has the DNA TGTGCCAGCAGCTTGGGTTCCAGGAACTATGGCTACACCTTC.

The gene calls are TRBV4-3 and TRBJ2-3; a possible D gene is TRBD2 (5 bases). Per the germline V gene, CDR1 is LGHNA and CDR2 is YSLEER. V lost 0 bases, J lost 6 bases, and 10 bases lay in between. The CDR3 has 14 residues. This CDR3 is CASSQESPSDTQYF. CDR3 DNA: TGCGCCAGCAGCCAAGAATCGCCTAGCGATACGCAGTATTTT.

This clone has a handful of counts. The CDR3 coding sequence is TGTGCCAGCAGTTTATCACGGGGAAACTATGGCTACACCTTC. Amino acid sequence: CASSLSRGNYGYTF. The J gene is TRBJ1-2, the V gene TRBV27; D not resolved. CDR3 length: 14 amino acids. Trimming removed 0 bases at V and 2 bases at J, with 7 bases between. CDR1 MNHEY and CDR2 SMNVEV come from the germline V gene (reference sequence).

V is TRBV28 and J is TRBJ2-7, with TRBD2 matching over 9 bases. Germline lookup yields CDR1 MDHEN and CDR2 SYDVKM. The V gene end was trimmed by 6 bases and the J gene end by 2 bases; junction bases not matched to a gene: 8. This CDR3 is 15 amino acids long. The CDR3 loop reads CASRPTSGRAYEQYF. The CDR3 region has the DNA TGTGCCAGCAGACCAACTAGCGGGCGAGCCTACGAGCAGTACTTC.

The chain uses TRBV6-6 and TRBJ2-7; TRBD2 aligns across 9 bases. Germline loops: CDR1 MNHNY, CDR2 SVGAGI (reference sequence). V was pared by 7 bases and J by 6 bases, with 13 bases of the junction left unmatched. CDR3 length equals 15 residues. DNA for the CDR3: TGTGCCAGCAACCTGGTAGCGGGGGAGTCCCTCGAGCAGTACTTC. Translating gives CASNLVAGESLEQYF.

The chain links TRBV4-1 to TRBJ2-3; TRBD2 aligns across 9 bases. The CDR3 totals 18 residues. Germline values: CDR1 MGHRA, CDR2 YSYEKL. The J segment lost 2 bases and the V segment lost 3 bases, leaving 12 bases of the junction unmatched. The CDR3 bases are TGCGCCAGCAGCCAGAGGGAGGGACTAGCCCGTAACACAGATACGCAGTATTTT. Its translation is CASSQREGLARNTDTQYF.